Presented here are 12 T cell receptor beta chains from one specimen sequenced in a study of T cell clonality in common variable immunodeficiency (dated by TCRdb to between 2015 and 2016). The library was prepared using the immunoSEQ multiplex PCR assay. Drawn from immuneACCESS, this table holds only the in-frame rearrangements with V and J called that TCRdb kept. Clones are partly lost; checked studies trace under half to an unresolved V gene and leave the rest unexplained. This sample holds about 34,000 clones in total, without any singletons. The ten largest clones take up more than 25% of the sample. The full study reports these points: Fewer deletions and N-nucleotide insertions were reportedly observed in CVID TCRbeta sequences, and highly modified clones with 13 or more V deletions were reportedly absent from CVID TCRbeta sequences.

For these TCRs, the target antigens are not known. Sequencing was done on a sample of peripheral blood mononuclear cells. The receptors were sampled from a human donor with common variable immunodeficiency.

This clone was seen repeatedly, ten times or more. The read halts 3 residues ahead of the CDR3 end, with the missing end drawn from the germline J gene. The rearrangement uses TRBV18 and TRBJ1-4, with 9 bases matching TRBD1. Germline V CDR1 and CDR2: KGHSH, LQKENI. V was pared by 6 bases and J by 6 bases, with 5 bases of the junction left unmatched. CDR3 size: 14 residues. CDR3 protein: CASSPDRGYEKLFF. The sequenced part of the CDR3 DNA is TGTGCCAGCTCTCCGGACAGGGGATATGAAAAA.

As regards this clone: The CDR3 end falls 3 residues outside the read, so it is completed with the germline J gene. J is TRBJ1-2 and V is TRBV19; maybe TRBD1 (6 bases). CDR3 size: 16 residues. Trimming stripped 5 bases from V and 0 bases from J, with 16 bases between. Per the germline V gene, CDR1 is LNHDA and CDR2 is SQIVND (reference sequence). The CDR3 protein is CASSQGHRLTNYGYTF. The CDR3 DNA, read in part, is TGTGCCAGTAGTCAGGGACACCGACTTACTAACTATGGC.

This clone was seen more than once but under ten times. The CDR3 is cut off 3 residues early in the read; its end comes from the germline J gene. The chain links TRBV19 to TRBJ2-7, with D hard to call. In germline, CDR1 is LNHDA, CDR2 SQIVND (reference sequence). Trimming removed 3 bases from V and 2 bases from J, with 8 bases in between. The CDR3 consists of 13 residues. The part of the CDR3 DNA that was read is TGTGCCAGTAGTATTAACACCGCCTACGAG. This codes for CASSINTAYE. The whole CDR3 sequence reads CASSINTAYEQYF. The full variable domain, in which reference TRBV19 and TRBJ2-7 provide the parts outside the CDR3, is DGGITQSPKYLFRKEGQNVTLSCEQNLNHDAMYWYRQDPGQGLRLIYYSQIVNDFQKGDIAEGYSVSREKKESFPLTVTSAQKNPTAFYLCASSINTAYEQYFGPGTRLTVT.

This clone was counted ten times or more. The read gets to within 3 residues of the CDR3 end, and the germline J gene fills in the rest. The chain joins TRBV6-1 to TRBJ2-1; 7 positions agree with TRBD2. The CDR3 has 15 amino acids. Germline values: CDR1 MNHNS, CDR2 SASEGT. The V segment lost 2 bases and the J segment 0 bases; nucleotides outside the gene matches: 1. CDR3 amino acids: CASSEIAGSYNEQFF. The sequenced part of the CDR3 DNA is TGTGCCAGCAGTGAAATAGCGGGCTCCTACAATGAG.

The CDR3 bases that were read are TGTGCCCTACTGGCTAGCGGGTACAATGAG. Its translation: CALLASGYNE. The complete CDR3 reads CALLASGYNEQFF. This chain links TRBV30 with TRBJ2-1, with TRBD2 matching 8 bases. Read coverage stops 3 residues before the CDR3 terminus; the germline J gene supplies the remainder. Germline CDR1 reads GTSNPN; CDR2 reads SVGIG (reference sequence). With 8 bases clipped from V and 4 bases from J, the junction kept 7 bases outside the gene matches. The CDR3 sequence is 13 residues long.

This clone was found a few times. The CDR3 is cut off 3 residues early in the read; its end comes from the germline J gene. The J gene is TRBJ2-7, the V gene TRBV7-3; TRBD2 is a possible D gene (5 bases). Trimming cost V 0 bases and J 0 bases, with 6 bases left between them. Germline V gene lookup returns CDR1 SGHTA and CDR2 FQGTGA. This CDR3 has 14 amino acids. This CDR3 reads CASSLTADSYEQYF. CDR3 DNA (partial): TGTGCCAGCAGCTTAACAGCGGACTCCTACGAG.

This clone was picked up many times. This CDR3 reads CASSRTDTLNEQYF. CDR3 DNA, as far as it was read: TGTGCCAGTAGCCGGACAGACACCCTCAACGAG. This chain joins TRBV19 and TRBJ2-7; tentatively, D is TRBD1 (6 bases). The CDR3 goes on 3 residues after the read ends, and that part is filled in from the germline J gene. Trimming took 6 bases from V and 5 from J, leaving 17 bases between them. Germline-derived CDR1 and CDR2 are LNHDA and SQIVND (reference sequence). The CDR3 spans 14 residues.

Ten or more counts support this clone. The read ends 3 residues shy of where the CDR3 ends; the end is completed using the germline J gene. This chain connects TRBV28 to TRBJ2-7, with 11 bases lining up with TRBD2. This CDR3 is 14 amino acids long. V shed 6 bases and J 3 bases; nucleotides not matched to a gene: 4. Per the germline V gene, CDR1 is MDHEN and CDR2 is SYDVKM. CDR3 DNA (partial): TGTGCCAGCAGCCGACTAGCGGGACGCTACGAG. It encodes CASSRLAGRYE. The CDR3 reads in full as CASSRLAGRYEQYF.

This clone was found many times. The CDR3 DNA, read in part, is TGTGCCAGCAGCCACGACAGGGATCGACCGTCCTACGAG. This translates into CASSHDRDRPSYE. The whole CDR3 region reads CASSHDRDRPSYEQYF. This rearrangement joins TRBV7-8 to TRBJ2-7, with 7 bases aligning to TRBD1. The missing CDR3 end, 3 residues past where the read stops, is filled in from the germline J gene. The CDR3 loop spans 16 amino acids. Germline assignment: CDR1 SGHVS and CDR2 FQNEAQ. V was pared by 5 bases and J by 1 base, with 11 bases of the junction left unmatched. The full variable domain, with the rest looked up from reference TRBV7-8 and TRBJ2-7, is GAGVSQSPRYKVAKRGQDVALRCDPISGHVSLFWYQQALGQGPEFLTYFQNEAQLDKSGLPSDRFFAERPEGSVSTLKIQRTQQEDSAVYLCASSHDRDRPSYEQYFGPGTRLTVT.

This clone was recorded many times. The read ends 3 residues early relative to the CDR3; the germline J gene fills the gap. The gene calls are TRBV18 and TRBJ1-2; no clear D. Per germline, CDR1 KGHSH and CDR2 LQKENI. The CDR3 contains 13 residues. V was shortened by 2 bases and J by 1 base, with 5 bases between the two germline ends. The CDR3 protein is CASSPTDNYGYTF. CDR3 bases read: TGTGCCAGCTCACCAACTGATAACTATGGC. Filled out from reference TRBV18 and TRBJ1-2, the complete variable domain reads NAGVMQNPRHLVRRRGQEARLRCSPMKGHSHVYWYRQLPEEGLKFMVYLQKENIIDESGMPKERFSAEFPKEGPSILRIQQVVRGDSAAYFCASSPTDNYGYTFGSGTRLTVV.

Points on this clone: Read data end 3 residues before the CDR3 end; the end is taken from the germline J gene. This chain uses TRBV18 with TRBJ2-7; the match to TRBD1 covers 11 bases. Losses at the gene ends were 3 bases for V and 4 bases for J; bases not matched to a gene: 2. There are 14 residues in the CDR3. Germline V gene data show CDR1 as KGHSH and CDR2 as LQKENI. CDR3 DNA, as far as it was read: TGTGCCAGCTCACCGGGACAGGGGGAGTACGAG. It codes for CASSPGQGEYE. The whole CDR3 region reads CASSPGQGEYEQYF.

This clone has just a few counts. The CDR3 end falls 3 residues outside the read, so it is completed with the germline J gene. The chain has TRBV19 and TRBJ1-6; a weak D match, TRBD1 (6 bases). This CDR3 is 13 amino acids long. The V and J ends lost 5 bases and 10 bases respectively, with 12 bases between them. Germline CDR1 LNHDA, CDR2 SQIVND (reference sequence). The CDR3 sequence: CASSWQGISPLHF. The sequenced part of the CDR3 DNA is TGTGCCAGTAGTTGGCAGGGGATCTCACCC.